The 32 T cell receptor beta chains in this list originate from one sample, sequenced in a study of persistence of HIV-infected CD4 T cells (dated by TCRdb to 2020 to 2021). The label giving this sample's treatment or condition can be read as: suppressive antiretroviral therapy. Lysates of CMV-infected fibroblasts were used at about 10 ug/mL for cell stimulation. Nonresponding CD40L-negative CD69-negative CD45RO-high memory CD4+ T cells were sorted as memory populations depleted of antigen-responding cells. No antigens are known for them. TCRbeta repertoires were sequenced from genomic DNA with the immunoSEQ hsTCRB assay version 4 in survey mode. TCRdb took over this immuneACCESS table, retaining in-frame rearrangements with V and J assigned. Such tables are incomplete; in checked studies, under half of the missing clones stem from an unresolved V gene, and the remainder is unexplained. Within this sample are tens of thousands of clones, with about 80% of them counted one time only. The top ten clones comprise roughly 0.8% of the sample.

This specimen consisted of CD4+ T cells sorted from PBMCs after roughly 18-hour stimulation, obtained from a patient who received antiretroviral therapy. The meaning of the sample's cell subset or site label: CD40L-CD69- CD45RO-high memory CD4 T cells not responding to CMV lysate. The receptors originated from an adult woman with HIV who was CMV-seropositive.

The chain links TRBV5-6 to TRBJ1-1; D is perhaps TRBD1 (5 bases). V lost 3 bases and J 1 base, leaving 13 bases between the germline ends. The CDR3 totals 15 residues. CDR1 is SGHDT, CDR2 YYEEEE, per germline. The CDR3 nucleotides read TGTGCCAGCAGCTCGACCAAGAGGGGGAACACTGAAGCTTTCTTT. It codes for CASSSTKRGNTEAFF. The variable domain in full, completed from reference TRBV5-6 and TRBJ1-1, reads DAGVTQSPTHLIKTRGQQVTLRCSPKSGHDTVSWYQQALGQGPQFIFQYYEEEERQRGNFPDRFSGHQFPNYSSELNVNALLLGDSALYLCASSSTKRGNTEAFFGQGTRLTVV.

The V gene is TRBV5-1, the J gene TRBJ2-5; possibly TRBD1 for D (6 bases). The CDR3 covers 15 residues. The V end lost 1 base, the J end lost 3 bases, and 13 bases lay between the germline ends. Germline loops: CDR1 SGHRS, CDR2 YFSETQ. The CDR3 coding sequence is TGCGCCAGCAGCTTGCCTAGGACAGCCGAAGAGACCCAGTACTTC. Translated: CASSLPRTAEETQYF.

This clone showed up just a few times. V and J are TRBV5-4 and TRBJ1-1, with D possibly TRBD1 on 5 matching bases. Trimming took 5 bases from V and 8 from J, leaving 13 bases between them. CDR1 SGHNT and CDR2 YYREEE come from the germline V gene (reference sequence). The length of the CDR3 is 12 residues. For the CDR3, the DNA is TGTGCCAGCAGTCCCCGCGGGGGAGAAGCTTTCTTT. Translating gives CASSPRGGEAFF.

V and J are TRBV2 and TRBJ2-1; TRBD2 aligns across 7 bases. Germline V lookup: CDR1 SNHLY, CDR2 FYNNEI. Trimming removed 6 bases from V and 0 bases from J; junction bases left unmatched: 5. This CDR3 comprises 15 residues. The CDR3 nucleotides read TGTGCCAGCAGCATGACTAGCTTCTCCTACAATGAGCAGTTCTTC. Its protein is CASSMTSFSYNEQFF.

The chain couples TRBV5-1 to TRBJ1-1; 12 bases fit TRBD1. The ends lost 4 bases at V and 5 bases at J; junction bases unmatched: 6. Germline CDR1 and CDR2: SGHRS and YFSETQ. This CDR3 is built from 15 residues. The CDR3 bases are TGCGCCAGCAGCGGGGACAGGGGGCGATATACTGAAGCTTTCTTT. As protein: CASSGDRGRYTEAFF.

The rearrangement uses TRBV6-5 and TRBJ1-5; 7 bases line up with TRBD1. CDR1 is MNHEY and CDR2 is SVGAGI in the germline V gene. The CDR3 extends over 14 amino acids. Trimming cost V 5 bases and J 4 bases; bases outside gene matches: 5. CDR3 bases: TGTGCCAGCAGTCGAGACAGGGAAAATCAGCCCCAGCATTTT. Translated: CASSRDRENQPQHF.

Written as DNA, the CDR3 is TGCGCCAGCAGCCAAGTCATTGGACAGGGGAGCCACTCTGGGGCCAACGTCCTGACTTTC. Protein sequence: CASSQVIGQGSHSGANVLTF. The rearrangement links TRBV4-1 to TRBJ2-6, with 9 bases aligning to TRBD1. The CDR3 consists of 20 residues. Germline CDR1 and CDR2: MGHRA and YSYEKL. Trimming cost V 1 base and J 0 bases; bases outside gene matches: 10.

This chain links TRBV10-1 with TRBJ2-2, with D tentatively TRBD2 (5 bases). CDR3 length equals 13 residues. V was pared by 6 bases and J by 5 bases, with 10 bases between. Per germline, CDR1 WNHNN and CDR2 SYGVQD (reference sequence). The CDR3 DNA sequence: TGCGCCAGCAGCCCAACGGGGACCGGGGAGCTGTTTTTT. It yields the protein CASSPTGTGELFF.

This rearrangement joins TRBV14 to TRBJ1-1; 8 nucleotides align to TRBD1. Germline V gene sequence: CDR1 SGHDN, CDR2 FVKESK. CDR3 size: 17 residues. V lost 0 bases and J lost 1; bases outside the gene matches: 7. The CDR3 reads CASSQEINRGANTEAFF. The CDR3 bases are TGTGCCAGCAGCCAAGAAATCAACAGGGGGGCGAACACTGAAGCTTTCTTT.

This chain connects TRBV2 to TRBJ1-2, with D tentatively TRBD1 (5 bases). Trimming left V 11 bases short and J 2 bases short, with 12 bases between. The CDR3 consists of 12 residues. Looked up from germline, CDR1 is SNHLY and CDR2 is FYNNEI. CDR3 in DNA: TGTGCCGTCGGGACTTCCAACTATGGCTACACCTTC. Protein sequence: CAVGTSNYGYTF. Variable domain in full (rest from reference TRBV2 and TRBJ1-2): EPEVTQTPSHQVTQMGQEVILRCVPISNHLYFYWYRQILGQKVEFLVSFYNNEISEKSEIFDDQFSVERPDGSNFTLKIRSTKLEDSAMYFCAVGTSNYGYTFGSGTRLTVV.

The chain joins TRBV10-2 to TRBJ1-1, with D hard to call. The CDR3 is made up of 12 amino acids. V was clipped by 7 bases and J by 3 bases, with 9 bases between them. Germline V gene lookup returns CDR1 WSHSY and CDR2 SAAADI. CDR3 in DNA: TGCGCCAGCACGCGTGGGGACACTGAAGCTTTCTTT. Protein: CASTRGDTEAFF.

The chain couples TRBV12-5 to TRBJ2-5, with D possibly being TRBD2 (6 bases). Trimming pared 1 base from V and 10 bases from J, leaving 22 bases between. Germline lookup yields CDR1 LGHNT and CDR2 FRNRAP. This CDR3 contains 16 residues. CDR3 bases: TGTGCTAGTGGTTTGGCTGAGGAACTAGCCCGTGGTGGCCAGTACTTC. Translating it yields CASGLAEELARGGQYF. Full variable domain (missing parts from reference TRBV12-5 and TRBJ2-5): DARVTQTPRHKVTEMGQEVTMRCQPILGHNTVFWYRQTMMQGLELLAYFRNRAPLDDSGMPKDRFSAEMPDATLATLKIQPSEPRDSAVYFCASGLAEELARGGQYFGPGTRLLVL.

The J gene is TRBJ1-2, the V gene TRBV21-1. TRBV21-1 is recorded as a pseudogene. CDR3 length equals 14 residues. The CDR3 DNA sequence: TGTGCCAGCAGCCCCCTAGGGTCGGATTATGGCTACACCTTC. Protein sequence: CASSPLGSDYGYTF.

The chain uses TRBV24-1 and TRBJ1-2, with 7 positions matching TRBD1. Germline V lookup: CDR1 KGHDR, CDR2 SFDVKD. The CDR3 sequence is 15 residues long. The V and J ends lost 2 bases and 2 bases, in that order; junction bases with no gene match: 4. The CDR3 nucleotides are TGTGCCACCAGTGATTCTGCCAGGGGGAACTATGGCTACACCTTC. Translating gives CATSDSARGNYGYTF.

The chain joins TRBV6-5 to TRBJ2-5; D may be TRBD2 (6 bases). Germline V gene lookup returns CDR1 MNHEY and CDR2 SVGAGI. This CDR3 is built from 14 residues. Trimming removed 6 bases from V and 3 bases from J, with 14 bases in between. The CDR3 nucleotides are TGTGCCAGCAGATCACTGACGGGGGAAGAGACCCAGTACTTC. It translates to CASRSLTGEETQYF.

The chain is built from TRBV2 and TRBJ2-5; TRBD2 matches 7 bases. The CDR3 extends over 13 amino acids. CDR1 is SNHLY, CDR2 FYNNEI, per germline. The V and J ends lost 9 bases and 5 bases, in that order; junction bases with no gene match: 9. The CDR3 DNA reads TGTGCCAGTTCACGCGGACTAGGCGAGACCCAGTACTTC. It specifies CASSRGLGETQYF.

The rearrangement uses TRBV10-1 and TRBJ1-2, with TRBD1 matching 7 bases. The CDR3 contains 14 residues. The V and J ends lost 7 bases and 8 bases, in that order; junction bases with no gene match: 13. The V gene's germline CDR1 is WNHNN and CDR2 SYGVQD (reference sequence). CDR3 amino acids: CASNDGGGALGYTF. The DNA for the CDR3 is TGCGCCAGCAACGACGGAGGGGGCGCCTTGGGCTACACCTTC.

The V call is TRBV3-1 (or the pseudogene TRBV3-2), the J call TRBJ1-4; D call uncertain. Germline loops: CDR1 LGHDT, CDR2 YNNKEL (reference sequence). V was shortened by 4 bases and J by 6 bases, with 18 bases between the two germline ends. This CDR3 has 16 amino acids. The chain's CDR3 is CASSPKPPTVDEKLFF. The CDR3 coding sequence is TGTGCCAGCAGCCCCAAACCCCCGACCGTTGATGAAAAACTGTTTTTT.

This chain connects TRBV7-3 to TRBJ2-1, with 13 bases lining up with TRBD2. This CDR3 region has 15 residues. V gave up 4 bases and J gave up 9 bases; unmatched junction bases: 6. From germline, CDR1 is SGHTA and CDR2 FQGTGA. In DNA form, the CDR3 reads TGTGCCAGCAGCTCAGGACTAGCGGGGGTATCTGAGCAGTTCTTC. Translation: CASSSGLAGVSEQFF.

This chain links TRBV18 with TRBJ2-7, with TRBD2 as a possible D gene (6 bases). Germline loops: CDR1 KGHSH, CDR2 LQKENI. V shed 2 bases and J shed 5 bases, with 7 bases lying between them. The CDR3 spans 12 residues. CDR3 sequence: CASSPWGDEQYF. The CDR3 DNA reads TGTGCCAGCTCACCATGGGGGGACGAGCAGTACTTC.

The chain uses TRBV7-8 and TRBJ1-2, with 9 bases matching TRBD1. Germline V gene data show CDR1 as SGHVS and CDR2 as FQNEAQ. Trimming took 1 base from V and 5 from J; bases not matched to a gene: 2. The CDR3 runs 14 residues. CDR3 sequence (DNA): TGTGCCAGCAGCTTAGACAGGGGGCTTTATGGCTACACCTTC. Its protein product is CASSLDRGLYGYTF. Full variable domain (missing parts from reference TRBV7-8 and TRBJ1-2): GAGVSQSPRYKVAKRGQDVALRCDPISGHVSLFWYQQALGQGPEFLTYFQNEAQLDKSGLPSDRFFAERPEGSVSTLKIQRTQQEDSAVYLCASSLDRGLYGYTFGSGTRLTVV.

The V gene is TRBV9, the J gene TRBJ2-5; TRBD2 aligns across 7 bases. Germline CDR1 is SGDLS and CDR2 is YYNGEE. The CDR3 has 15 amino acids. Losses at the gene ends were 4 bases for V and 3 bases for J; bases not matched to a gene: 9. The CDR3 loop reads CASSPRASGKETQYF. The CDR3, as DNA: TGTGCCAGCAGCCCTCGGGCTAGCGGAAAAGAGACCCAGTACTTC.

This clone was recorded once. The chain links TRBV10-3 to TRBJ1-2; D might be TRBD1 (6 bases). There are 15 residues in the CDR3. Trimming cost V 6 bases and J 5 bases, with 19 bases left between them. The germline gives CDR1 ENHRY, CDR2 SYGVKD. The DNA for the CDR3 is TGTGCCATCAGGGACAGAGCGCCCGGGGGTTATGGCTACACCTTC. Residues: CAIRDRAPGGYGYTF.

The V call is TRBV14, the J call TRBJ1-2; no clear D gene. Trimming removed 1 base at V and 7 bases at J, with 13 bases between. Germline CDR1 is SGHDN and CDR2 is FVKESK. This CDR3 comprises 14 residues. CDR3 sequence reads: CASSQAVTAGGYTF. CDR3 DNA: TGTGCCAGCAGCCAAGCCGTGACGGCCGGTGGCTACACCTTC.

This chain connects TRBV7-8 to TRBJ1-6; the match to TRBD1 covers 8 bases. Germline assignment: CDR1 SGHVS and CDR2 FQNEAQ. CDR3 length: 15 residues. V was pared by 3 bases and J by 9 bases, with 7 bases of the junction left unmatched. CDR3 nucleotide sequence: TGTGCCAGCAGCTTGGGTGCTCAGGGGGCTTCACCCCTCCACTTT. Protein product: CASSLGAQGASPLHF. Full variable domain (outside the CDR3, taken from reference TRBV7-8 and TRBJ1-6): GAGVSQSPRYKVAKRGQDVALRCDPISGHVSLFWYQQALGQGPEFLTYFQNEAQLDKSGLPSDRFFAERPEGSVSTLKIQRTQQEDSAVYLCASSLGAQGASPLHFGNGTRLTVT.

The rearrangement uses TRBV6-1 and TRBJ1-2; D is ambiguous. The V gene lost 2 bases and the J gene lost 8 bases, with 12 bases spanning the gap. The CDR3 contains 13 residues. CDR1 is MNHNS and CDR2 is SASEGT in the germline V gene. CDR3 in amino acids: CASSETVQRGYTF. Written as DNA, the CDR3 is TGTGCCAGCAGTGAAACGGTTCAAAGGGGCTACACCTTC.

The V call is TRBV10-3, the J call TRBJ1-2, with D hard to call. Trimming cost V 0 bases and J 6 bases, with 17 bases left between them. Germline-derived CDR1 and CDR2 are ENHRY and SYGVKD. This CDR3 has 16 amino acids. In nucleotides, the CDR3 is TGTGCCATCAGTGAGTCCGCACGGAGCCAGACCCATGGCTACACCTTC. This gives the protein CAISESARSQTHGYTF.

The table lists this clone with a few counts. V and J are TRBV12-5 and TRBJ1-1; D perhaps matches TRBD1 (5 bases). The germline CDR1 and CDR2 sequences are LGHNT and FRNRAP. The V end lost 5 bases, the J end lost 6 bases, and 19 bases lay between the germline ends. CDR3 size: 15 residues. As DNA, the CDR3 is TGTGCTAGTGGTGGGACCCGGGACCAAGGCGCTGAAGCTTTCTTT. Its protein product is CASGGTRDQGAEAFF.

In DNA, the CDR3 is TGTGCCAGCAGCCCTCGGACAGGGGGCACGGGGGCCTACGAGCAGTACTTC. Amino acids: CASSPRTGGTGAYEQYF. This chain links TRBV14 with TRBJ2-7, with 11 bases matching TRBD1. Per the germline V gene, CDR1 is SGHDN and CDR2 is FVKESK. The length of the CDR3 is 17 residues. V lost 4 bases, J lost 2 bases, and 10 bases stayed unmatched.

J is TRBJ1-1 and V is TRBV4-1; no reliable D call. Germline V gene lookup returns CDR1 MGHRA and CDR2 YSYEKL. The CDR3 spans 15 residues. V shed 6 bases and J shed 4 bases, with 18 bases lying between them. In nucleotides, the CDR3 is TGCGCCAGCAGGGGAGGGTCGGGAGTTAGCACTGAAGCTTTCTTT. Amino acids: CASRGGSGVSTEAFF.

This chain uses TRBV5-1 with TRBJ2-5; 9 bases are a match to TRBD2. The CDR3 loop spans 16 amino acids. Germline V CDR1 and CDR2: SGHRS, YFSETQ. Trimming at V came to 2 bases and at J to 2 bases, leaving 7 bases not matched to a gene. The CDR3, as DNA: TGCGCCAGCAGCTTAGCCCCTAGCGGGGCTCAAGAGACCCAGTACTTC. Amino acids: CASSLAPSGAQETQYF.

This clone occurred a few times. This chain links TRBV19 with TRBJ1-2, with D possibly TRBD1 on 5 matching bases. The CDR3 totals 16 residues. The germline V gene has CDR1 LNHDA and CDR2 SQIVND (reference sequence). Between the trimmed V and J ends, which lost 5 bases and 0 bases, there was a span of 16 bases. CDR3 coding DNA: TGTGCCAGTAGTCCTCAGTTATGGGGGACTAACTATGGCTACACCTTC. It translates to CASSPQLWGTNYGYTF. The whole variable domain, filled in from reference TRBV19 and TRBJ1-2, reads DGGITQSPKYLFRKEGQNVTLSCEQNLNHDAMYWYRQDPGQGLRLIYYSQIVNDFQKGDIAEGYSVSREKKESFPLTVTSAQKNPTAFYLCASSPQLWGTNYGYTFGSGTRLTVV.